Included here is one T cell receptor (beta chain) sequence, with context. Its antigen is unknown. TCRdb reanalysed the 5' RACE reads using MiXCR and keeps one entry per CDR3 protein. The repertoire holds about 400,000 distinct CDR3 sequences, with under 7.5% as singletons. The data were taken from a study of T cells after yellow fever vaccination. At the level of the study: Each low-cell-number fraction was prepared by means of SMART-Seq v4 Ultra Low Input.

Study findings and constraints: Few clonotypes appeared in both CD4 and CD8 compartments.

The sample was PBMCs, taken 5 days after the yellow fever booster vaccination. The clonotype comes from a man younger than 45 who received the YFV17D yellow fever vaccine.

The CDR3, as DNA: TGCAGTGCCAGATTCCCGGGACAGACCTACGAGCAGTACTTC. Its protein product is CSARFPGQTYEQYF. The chain is built from TRBV20-1 and TRBJ2-7; 7 bases are shared with TRBD1. This CDR3 has 14 amino acids. After removal of 6 bases from V and 2 bases from J, the junction contained 10 bases not matched to a gene. The germline V gene has CDR1 DFQATT and CDR2 SNEGSKA (reference sequence).